A selection of T cell receptor beta chains follows, all from one sample in a study of blood T cell repertoires in COVID-19. Measured with immunoSEQ multiplex PCR; TCRdb has only the in-frame clones, and not every one. The sample records fewer than 300,000 clones, approximately 82% being singletons. The sequencing sample was made of PBMCs or T cells enriched from blood (not recorded which). These receptors came from a man in his forties or fifties who had been exposed to COVID-19. The CDR3 runs from the conserved cysteine through the conserved F or W. The D gene is left open where the match is weak. A clone size is listed for some rows: how often the clone was seen (once, few, many), or a class if it is expanded.

D gene,V gene,J gene,clone size,CDR3 DNA,CDR3 protein
NA,TRBV11-3,TRBJ1-2,NA,TGTGCCAGCAGCCGGGGAAACTATGGCTACACCTTC,CASSRGNYGYTF
TRBD2,TRBV20-1,TRBJ2-3,NA,TGCAGTGCTATTGATGATTCGACTAGCGGCCCAGATACGCAGTATTTT,CSAIDDSTSGPDTQYF
NA,TRBV5-4,TRBJ1-1,NA,TGTGCCAGCAGCTTGGGTGGGGGGGCTTGGACTGAAGCTTTCTTT,CASSLGGGAWTEAFF
TRBD1,TRBV7-9,TRBJ2-1,once,TGTGCCAGCAGAACAGGGGGATACAATGAGCAGTTCTTC,CASRTGGYNEQFF
NA,TRBV3-1/TRBV3-2,TRBJ1-6,NA,TGTGCCAGCAGCCAACCGGGCCCAGGGCTTTCACCCCTCCACTTT,CASSQPGPGLSPLHF
TRBD2,TRBV18,TRBJ2-1,NA,TGTGCCAGCTCACCACCGGCCAGCGGGAGGGCCGATGAGCAGTTCTTC,CASSPPASGRADEQFF
NA,TRBV30,TRBJ1-1,NA,TGTGCCTGCAAACAGGGAGCTGGGGCTTTCTTT,CACKQGAGAFF
NA,TRBV24-1,TRBJ2-3,NA,TGTGCCACCCGAGGCGTCACAGATACGCAGTATTTT,CATRGVTDTQYF
NA,TRBV7-9,TRBJ2-1,NA,TGTGCCAGCAGCTTAGCTCTAGGCTCCTACAATGAGCAGTTCTTC,CASSLALGSYNEQFF
NA,TRBV6-5,TRBJ1-1,NA,TGTGCCAGCAGGGTCAGGAACACTGAAGCTTTCTTT,CASRVRNTEAFF
TRBD2,TRBV12-5,TRBJ2-3,NA,TGTGCTAGTGGTATATTAGCGGGAGGGCCTTTTTCAGATACGCAGTATTTT,CASGILAGGPFSDTQYF
TRBD1,TRBV3-1/TRBV3-2,TRBJ1-5,NA,TGTGCCAGCAGCCAAGACACAGGGGGTTCTCGGCCCCAGCATTTT,CASSQDTGGSRPQHF
TRBD2,TRBV7-6,TRBJ2-2,NA,TGTGCCAGCAGCCCCCAAGGGACTAGCACCGGGGAGCTGTTTTTT,CASSPQGTSTGELFF
NA,TRBV6-5,TRBJ2-5,NA,TGTGCCAGCAGGCGAGCGGGCCCCAGGGAGACCCAGTACTTC,CASRRAGPRETQYF
TRBD2,TRBV5-1,TRBJ2-7,NA,TGCGCCAGCAGCCTCGGGGGGGCTAGCGATTCCTACGAGCAGTACTTC,CASSLGGASDSYEQYF
TRBD2,TRBV5-4,TRBJ2-3,NA,TGTGCCAGCAGCTTTGGACTAGCGGGCCCCACAGATACGCAGTATTTT,CASSFGLAGPTDTQYF
TRBD2,TRBV11-1,TRBJ2-7,NA,TGTGCCAGCAGCGTAACTAGCGGCAGCTCCTACGAGCAGTACTTC,CASSVTSGSSYEQYF
TRBD1,TRBV2,TRBJ1-6,NA,TGTGCCAGCAGTGTTGGGGCCGGGACAGTGAATTCACCCCTCCACTTT,CASSVGAGTVNSPLHF
NA,TRBV6-5,TRBJ2-4,NA,TGTGCCAGCAGACTAGACCCTTTCATTCAGTACTTC,CASRLDPFIQYF
NA,TRBV6-5,TRBJ1-5,NA,TGTGCCAGCAGCCGTTATGAGGATCAGCCCCAGCATTTT,CASSRYEDQPQHF
TRBD1,TRBV7-8,TRBJ2-7,NA,TGTGCCAGCAGCCTAGGGGGCCCCTACGAGCAGTACTTC,CASSLGGPYEQYF
NA,TRBV11-3,TRBJ1-2,NA,TGTGCCAGCAGCAAGAGGAGGGACGATGGCTACACCTTC,CASSKRRDDGYTF
TRBD1,TRBV28,TRBJ1-1,once,TGTGCCAGTACGGGACAGTTGACTGAAGCTTTCTTT,CASTGQLTEAFF
NA,TRBV12-3/TRBV12-4,TRBJ2-6,NA,TGTGCCAGCACTACTGGGGCCAACGTCCTGACTTTC,CASTTGANVLTF
TRBD2,TRBV5-1,TRBJ2-5,few,TGCGCCAGCAGCTTGGGACTAGCGGGAGGGCACCAAGAGACCCAGTACTTC,CASSLGLAGGHQETQYF
NA,TRBV2,TRBJ2-3,NA,TGTGCCAGCAGTGAAGGGTATAGCAGAAGCACAGATACGCAGTATTTT,CASSEGYSRSTDTQYF
TRBD1,TRBV5-1,TRBJ1-3,once,TGCGCCAGCAGCTTGGCCCGGGTTGGACTCGACAGGGCTGAAAACTCTGGAAACACCATATATTTT,CASSLARVGLDRAENSGNTIYF
TRBD2,TRBV6-5,TRBJ2-2,NA,TGTGCCCACAGCTCTAGCGGGAACACCGGGGAGCTGTTTTTT,CAHSSSGNTGELFF
TRBD2,TRBV6-6,TRBJ2-2,NA,TGTGCCAGCAGCTATTATACTAGCGAGGAGCTGTTTTTT,CASSYYTSEELFF
NA,TRBV6-5,TRBJ1-1,NA,TGTGCCAGCAGGAGGCGAGAAGCTTTCTTT,CASRRREAFF
NA,TRBV10-3,TRBJ2-5,NA,TGTGCCATCAGTGAGTCGATTACCCCAGGGCTCCAGTACTTC,CAISESITPGLQYF
TRBD1,TRBV30,TRBJ1-2,NA,TGTGCCTGGGGCCGGGACAGGAGATATGGCTACACCTTC,CAWGRDRRYGYTF
NA,TRBV19,TRBJ1-2,NA,TGTGCCAGTAGTATTTCGCGGGGGTCAAACCTCTATGGCTACACCTTC,CASSISRGSNLYGYTF
NA,TRBV18,TRBJ2-6,NA,TGTGCCAGCTCACCCGGGGCCGGGAGAGGGGCCAACGTCCTGACTTTC,CASSPGAGRGANVLTF
TRBD1,TRBV5-1,TRBJ1-1,NA,TGCGCCAGCAGTTTGGGACAGATGAACACTGAAGCTTTCTTT,CASSLGQMNTEAFF
TRBD1,TRBV5-8,TRBJ2-5,NA,TGTGCCAGCAGCTTGGAGGGGGCCTTCGCAGAGACCCAGTACTTC,CASSLEGAFAETQYF
TRBD1,TRBV6-5,TRBJ2-5,NA,TGTGCCAGCAGTCTCAGGGGGAGCCAAGAGACCCAGTACTTC,CASSLRGSQETQYF
NA,TRBV29-1,TRBJ2-4,NA,TGCAGCGTTGGGCAGGGGGGCCGGGACATTCAGTACTTC,CSVGQGGRDIQYF
NA,TRBV5-4,TRBJ1-2,NA,TGTGCCAGCAGCTTGGCGGGGGGCTATGGCTACACCTTC,CASSLAGGYGYTF
TRBD2,TRBV10-3,TRBJ2-3,NA,TGTGCCACCCGTAGCGGGGCGGGGGATACGCAGTATTTT,CATRSGAGDTQYF
NA,TRBV29-1,TRBJ1-1,NA,TGCAGCGTTGGCGTACAGGCGATGAACACTGAAGCTTTCTTT,CSVGVQAMNTEAFF
TRBD2,TRBV3-1/TRBV3-2,TRBJ2-7,NA,TGTGCCAGCGGCTTAGCGGGAATGACATACCACGAGCAGTACTTC,CASGLAGMTYHEQYF
NA,TRBV7-9,TRBJ1-6,NA,TGTGCCAGCAGCTTCAAGGGGCGATTTAATTCACCCCTCCACTTT,CASSFKGRFNSPLHF
NA,TRBV9,TRBJ1-2,few,TGTGCCAGCAGCCCAAGTCGGGGTTTTACTAACTATGGCTACACCTTC,CASSPSRGFTNYGYTF
TRBD1,TRBV7-2,TRBJ1-2,NA,TGTGCCAGCAGCGCCGGGACAGCTAACTATGGCTACACCTTC,CASSAGTANYGYTF
NA,TRBV12-3/TRBV12-4,TRBJ2-4,NA,TGTGCCAGCAGTGAGCCCAAAAACATTCAGTACTTC,CASSEPKNIQYF
NA,TRBV7-9,TRBJ2-7,NA,TGTGCCGGAGCTAGCGTCCCCTACGAGCAGTACTTC,CAGASVPYEQYF
NA,TRBV18,TRBJ2-6,once,TGTGCCAGCTCACCACCGCTTGGGCAGTTCTCTGGGGCCAACGTCCTGACTTTC,CASSPPLGQFSGANVLTF
NA,TRBV6-5,TRBJ2-7,NA,TGTGCCAGCAGTACCAGGGTCCACGAGCAGTACTTC,CASSTRVHEQYF
NA,TRBV10-3,TRBJ2-7,NA,TGTGCGGTCGGGGATGATTCGACCTACGAGCAGTACTTC,CAVGDDSTYEQYF
TRBD2,TRBV14,TRBJ2-7,NA,TGTGCCAGCAGCCAAGATTTCGGACTAGGGAGCTACGAGCAGTACTTC,CASSQDFGLGSYEQYF
TRBD1,TRBV14,TRBJ1-2,NA,TGTGCCAGCAGCCGCCGGGACAGGGTCCCCCTAGGTGGCTATGGCTACACCTTC,CASSRRDRVPLGGYGYTF
NA,TRBV5-1,TRBJ2-3,NA,TGCGCCAGCAGCTTGGTAGTCAGCGGGAGCACAGATACGCAGTATTTT,CASSLVVSGSTDTQYF